A selection of T cell receptor beta chains follows, all from one sample in a study of OX40 agonist ivuxolimab in advanced cancers. Clones were read by immunoSEQ multiplex PCR, and TCRdb kept only the in-frame ones, dropping some. This sample has 70,000 to 90,000 clones, with roughly 89% found just once. This specimen consisted of CD4+ or CD8+ T cells sorted from blood, obtained in a trial of the OX40 agonist ivuxolimab. The source is an adult with an advanced solid tumor such as melanoma, head and neck, liver or kidney cancer. The CDR3 runs from the conserved cysteine through the conserved F or W. A D gene is named only where the DNA matches it firmly. A row's size may be missing; if present it is once, few, many or a size class.

J | V | D | size | DNA | CDR3
TRBJ2-2 | TRBV28 | TRBD2 | few | TGTGCCAGCAGCAGCCCGAGGACTAGCGGGAGCTTTACCGGGGAGCTGTTTTTT | CASSSPRTSGSFTGELFF
TRBJ2-1 | TRBV28 | - | - | TGTGCCAGCAGTCACGAGTTCCTATCCTACAATGAGCAGTTCTTC | CASSHEFLSYNEQFF
TRBJ2-3 | TRBV29-1 | - | - | TGCAGCGTTGAAAAGGTCGGCCGCAGCATTGGCACAGATACGCAGTATTTT | CSVEKVGRSIGTDTQYF
TRBJ2-7 | TRBV19 | - | - | TGTGCCAGTAGTATCTTCGGACAAGGATCCTACGAGCAGTACTTC | CASSIFGQGSYEQYF
TRBJ1-1 | TRBV5-1 | - | few | TGCGCCAGCGCACCCCCCGGGACGGCGAACACTGAAGCTTTCTTT | CASAPPGTANTEAFF
TRBJ1-1 | TRBV6-5 | - | once | TGTGCCAGCTCGCGGGGACCCACATCTGAAGCTTTCTTT | CASSRGPTSEAFF
TRBJ2-1 | TRBV12-5 | - | - | TGTGCTAGTGGTTTGGGACAGGACTACTCCTACAATGAGCAGTTCTTC | CASGLGQDYSYNEQFF
TRBJ2-2 | TRBV21-1 | - | - | TGTGCCAGCGGAGGGGGGGCCTCGAACACCGGGGAGCTGTTTTTT | CASGGGASNTGELFF
TRBJ2-7 | TRBV7-8 | - | - | TGTGCCAGCACCCAGGGGAGGACTCACCACGAGCAGTACTTC | CASTQGRTHHEQYF
TRBJ2-3 | TRBV27 | TRBD2 | - | TGTGCCAGCAGTCCGGGGGGGGAGCTCACAGATACGCAGTATTTT | CASSPGGELTDTQYF
TRBJ2-3 | TRBV30 | - | few | TGTGCCTGGATTTTGAAGAGCACAGATACGCAGTATTTT | CAWILKSTDTQYF
TRBJ2-7 | TRBV6-1 | TRBD2 | - | TGTGCCAGCAGTGGTAAAAGGATGACTAGCGGGGCCTACGAGCAGTACTTC | CASSGKRMTSGAYEQYF
TRBJ2-5 | TRBV9 | - | - | TGTGCCAGCAGCTCTTATCCGGGAACCCAAGAGACCCAGTACTTC | CASSSYPGTQETQYF
TRBJ1-6 | TRBV11-2 | - | - | TGTGCCAGCAGCTTTTCTGCGGGACATTATAATTCACCCCTCCACTTT | CASSFSAGHYNSPLHF
TRBJ2-7 | TRBV6-4 | TRBD2 | - | TGTGCCAGCAGTGAAAATAGCGGGAGCTCCTACGAGCAGTACTTC | CASSENSGSSYEQYF
TRBJ2-1 | TRBV10-2 | - | - | TGCGCCAGCAAGGAGGGATCGGGCGAGCAGTTCTTC | CASKEGSGEQFF
TRBJ2-1 | TRBV6-5 | TRBD2 | - | TGTGCCAGCAGTTACTCGCTAGCGGGGCTGGGGAATGAGCAGTTCTTC | CASSYSLAGLGNEQFF
TRBJ2-3 | TRBV28 | TRBD2 | - | TGTGCCAGCAGTCCACGGACTAGCGGGAGCCTTAGCACAGATACGCAGTATTTT | CASSPRTSGSLSTDTQYF
TRBJ2-7 | TRBV4-1 | - | - | TGCGCCAGCAGCCCCTCGAATACGGCGGGGGAGCAGTACTTC | CASSPSNTAGEQYF
TRBJ1-1 | TRBV5-1 | - | - | TGCGCCAGCAGCTTGGCGGGCAGCACTGAAGCTTTCTTT | CASSLAGSTEAFF
TRBJ2-3 | TRBV15 | TRBD2 | - | TGTGCCACCAGCAGAAGGACTAGCGGGGCAGATACGCAGTATTTT | CATSRRTSGADTQYF
TRBJ2-1 | TRBV6-4 | TRBD2 | few | TGTGCCAGCAGTGAAGCGGGAGGCTCCTACAATGAGCAGTTCTTC | CASSEAGGSYNEQFF
TRBJ2-7 | TRBV5-1 | TRBD2 | - | TGCGCCAGCAGCACGTGGACTAGCGGGAGTTCCGAGCAGTACTTC | CASSTWTSGSSEQYF
TRBJ1-1 | TRBV7-8 | TRBD1 | - | TGTGCCAGCAGCTGGGACAGGGGCACTGAAGCTTTCTTT | CASSWDRGTEAFF
TRBJ2-1 | TRBV7-9 | - | - | TGTGCCAGCAGCTACCCCCTCAGCTCCTACAATGAGCAGTTCTTC | CASSYPLSSYNEQFF
TRBJ1-4 | TRBV28 | - | - | TGTGCCAGCAGTAAATCAACTAATGAAAAACTGTTTTTT | CASSKSTNEKLFF
TRBJ1-5 | TRBV18 | TRBD1 | - | TGTGCCAGCTCACCTTCACAGGGGCGGACAGGTAGCAATCAGCCCCAGCATTTT | CASSPSQGRTGSNQPQHF
TRBJ1-5 | TRBV2 | - | - | TGTGCCAGCAGTGAATCCGAGGTCCAGCCCCAGCATTTT | CASSESEVQPQHF
TRBJ2-6 | TRBV6-1 | - | - | TGTGCCAGCAGTGGCGAGTTCGCTGGGGCCAACGTCCTGACTTTC | CASSGEFAGANVLTF
TRBJ1-5 | TRBV6-6 | - | - | TGTGCCAGCAGCCCCTCGGGGGCGCGTGACAATCAGCCCCAGCATTTT | CASSPSGARDNQPQHF
TRBJ2-7 | TRBV4-1 | - | - | TGCGCCAGCAGCCAAGTGTCTACCTACGAGCAGTACTTC | CASSQVSTYEQYF
TRBJ2-7 | TRBV11-3 | TRBD1 | - | TGTGCCAGCAGCCCTCGGACAGGAGCCTACGAGCAGTACTTC | CASSPRTGAYEQYF
TRBJ1-3 | TRBV30 | - | once | TGTGCCTGGAGTGGGTCTGGAAACACCATATATTTT | CAWSGSGNTIYF
TRBJ2-3 | TRBV19 | - | - | TGTGCCAGTAGTATCATACAGGCGAAGGGCACAGATACGCAGTATTTT | CASSIIQAKGTDTQYF
TRBJ2-1 | TRBV27 | TRBD2 | - | TGTGCCAGCAGTCTCGGGAGCGGGAGCAGGAATGAGCAGTTCTTC | CASSLGSGSRNEQFF
TRBJ2-7 | TRBV18 | - | - | TGTGCCAGCTCACCGACGGACTCCTACGAGCAGTACTTC | CASSPTDSYEQYF
TRBJ2-3 | TRBV7-3 | - | - | TGTGCCAGCAGCTTTAGGCGGTCCTATAGCACAGATACGCAGTATTTT | CASSFRRSYSTDTQYF
TRBJ2-1 | TRBV30 | TRBD1 | - | TGTGCCTGGAGTGTCCGATTACAGGGGTCCAATGAGCAGTTCTTC | CAWSVRLQGSNEQFF
TRBJ1-5 | TRBV7-9 | TRBD1 | - | TGTGCCAGCAGCCAAGAAGGGACAGGGGGGCAGCCCCAGCATTTT | CASSQEGTGGQPQHF
TRBJ2-1 | TRBV7-6 | TRBD2 | - | TGTGCCAGCAGCTTACTCCATAGATCCGGCAGCGGGACCTACTACAATGAGCAGTTCTTC | CASSLLHRSGSGTYYNEQFF
TRBJ2-7 | TRBV5-4 | - | - | TGTGCCAGCAACTCCAGAGGCAGCTCCTACGAGCAGTACTTC | CASNSRGSSYEQYF
TRBJ2-1 | TRBV9 | - | - | TGTGCCAGCAGCGTACGATCTCCCGACTACAATGAGCAGTTCTTC | CASSVRSPDYNEQFF
TRBJ2-6 | TRBV5-4 | - | - | TGTGCCAGCAGCGCGGACCCTTTTCTTGGGGCCAACGTCCTGACTTTC | CASSADPFLGANVLTF
TRBJ2-1 | TRBV27 | - | - | TGTGCCAGCAGGGTCACCCCCGCCGGCAATGAGCAGTTCTTC | CASRVTPAGNEQFF
TRBJ1-5 | TRBV11-3 | - | once | TGTGCCAGCAGCTTAGGTCCCCTTGGGCCCCAGCATTTT | CASSLGPLGPQHF
TRBJ2-1 | TRBV11-2 | TRBD2 | - | TGTGCCAGCAGCGAGCGACTGGCAAGCGGGAGAAGTCATGAGCAGTTCTTC | CASSERLASGRSHEQFF
TRBJ1-1 | TRBV4-1 | - | - | TGCGCCAGCAGCCTTGGCCCAGGCACTGAAGCTTTCTTT | CASSLGPGTEAFF
TRBJ2-5 | TRBV5-1 | TRBD1 | - | TGCGCCAGCAGCTTGACAGGGGATGAGACCCAGTACTTC | CASSLTGDETQYF